Listed below are T cell receptor beta chains from one sample, sequenced in a study of blood T cells in healthy people across ages. MiXCR, run by TCRdb on the 5' RACE reads, gives a single entry per CDR3 protein. The sample includes 800,000 to 950,000 distinct CDR3 sequences, roughly 29% of them seen just once. The same data also contributed to another study, on T cells of mothers and their children.

The sample comprised blood. All receptors come from a woman between 35 and 50 years old in good health. Each CDR3 is given with its conserved first and last residue. A D gene is named only where the DNA matches it firmly. Only part of the rows carry a size: once, few, many, or a class if the clone is expanded.

D gene: TRBD1
V gene: TRBV27
clone size: NA
J gene: TRBJ2-7
CDR3 DNA: TGTGCCAGCAGCAAACAGGGGCGCCGTCTATATTCCTACGAGCAGTACTTC
CDR3 protein: CASSKQGRRLYSYEQYF

D gene: NA
V gene: TRBV27
clone size: few
J gene: TRBJ1-3
CDR3 DNA: TGTGCCAGCAGTTTCAAGGGTTCTGGAAACACCATATATTTT
CDR3 protein: CASSFKGSGNTIYF

D gene: NA
V gene: TRBV12-3/TRBV12-4
clone size: few
J gene: TRBJ2-5
CDR3 DNA: TGTGCCAGCAGTTCTAGCAGCAGGGAGACCCAGTACTTC
CDR3 protein: CASSSSSRETQYF

D gene: NA
V gene: TRBV12-3/TRBV12-4
clone size: NA
J gene: TRBJ2-3
CDR3 DNA: TGTACCAGCAGTCGGACAGCTAGCACAGATACGCAGTATTTT
CDR3 protein: CTSSRTASTDTQYF

D gene: TRBD1
V gene: TRBV4-3
clone size: many
J gene: TRBJ1-4
CDR3 DNA: TGCGCCAGCAGCCAAGCCGTCGGACAGGGTTTTGAAAAACTGTTTTTT
CDR3 protein: CASSQAVGQGFEKLFF

D gene: NA
V gene: TRBV2
clone size: NA
J gene: TRBJ1-5
CDR3 DNA: TGTGCCAGCAGTGAACAAGGGGCCGTGGGTCGGCCCCAGCATTTT
CDR3 protein: CASSEQGAVGRPQHF

D gene: NA
V gene: TRBV3-1
clone size: few
J gene: TRBJ1-1
CDR3 DNA: TGCGCCAGCAGCCAAGGGGCGGGGGCGGAAGCTTTCTTT
CDR3 protein: CASSQGAGAEAFF

D gene: TRBD1
V gene: TRBV15
clone size: NA
J gene: TRBJ1-2
CDR3 DNA: TGTGCCGCCAGGCAGAGAAGGGACAGGGGCCAGACGGACTATGGCTACACCTTC
CDR3 protein: CAARQRRDRGQTDYGYTF

D gene: NA
V gene: TRBV29-1
clone size: NA
J gene: TRBJ1-2
CDR3 DNA: TGCAGCGTTGAACAGGGCAGAGATGGCTACACCTTC
CDR3 protein: CSVEQGRDGYTF

D gene: NA
V gene: TRBV5-1
clone size: many
J gene: TRBJ2-3
CDR3 DNA: TGTGCCAGCAGCTTGGGGGTGTCCACAGATACGCAGTATTTT
CDR3 protein: CASSLGVSTDTQYF